The clone carrying this T cell receptor (beta chain) has more than one count but fewer than ten. The antigen is not known. This record belongs to a study of response to subunit inactivated influenza vaccine. Broader study findings: The study's authors posited that every seasonal influenza vaccination enlists few new T cells.

The CDR3 spans 15 residues. Germline V gene data show CDR1 as WSHSY and CDR2 as SAAADI. Trimming stripped 2 bases from V and 2 bases from J, with 11 bases between. TCRdb re-called the RT-PCR reads through MiXCR, storing one row per CDR3 protein. The table shows around 570,000 distinct CDR3 sequences, with about 10% occurring only once. These data also formed part of another study, on T cells expressing NK-cell markers. This second study notes: UMIs accompanied the 5'RACE template switching by which TCR beta cDNA was made. Over 5 donors had dominant NKG2C+ clonotypes that comprised roughly 1.0-8% of their CD8+ T cells.

The chain joins TRBV10-2 to TRBJ2-3; D perhaps matches TRBD1 (6 bases). This TCR was recovered from a man aged 50 to 59 who received an inactivated influenza vaccine. The sequenced sample was PBMCs from blood, obtained on the day of vaccination. Here the CDR3 DNA reads TGCGCCAGCAGTGAGCGTACAGGGCTCACAGATACGCAGTATTTT. Its translation: CASSERTGLTDTQYF.